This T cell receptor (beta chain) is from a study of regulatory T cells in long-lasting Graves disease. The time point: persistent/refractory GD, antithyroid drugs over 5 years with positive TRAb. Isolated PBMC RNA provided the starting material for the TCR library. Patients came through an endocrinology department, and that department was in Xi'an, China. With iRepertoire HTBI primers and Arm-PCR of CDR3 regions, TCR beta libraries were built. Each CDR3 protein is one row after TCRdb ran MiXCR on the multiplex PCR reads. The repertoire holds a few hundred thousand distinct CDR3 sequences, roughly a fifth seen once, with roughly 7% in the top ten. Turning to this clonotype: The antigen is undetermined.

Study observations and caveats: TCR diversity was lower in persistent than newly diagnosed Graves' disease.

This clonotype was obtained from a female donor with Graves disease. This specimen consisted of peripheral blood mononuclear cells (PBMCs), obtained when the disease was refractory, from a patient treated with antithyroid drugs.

CDR3 protein: CASSLEAKNIQYF. Here the CDR3 DNA reads TGCGCCAGCAGCTTGGAGGCCAAAAACATTCAGTACTTC. This sequence joins TRBV5-1 and TRBJ2-4; D is undetermined. In germline, CDR1 is SGHRS, CDR2 YFSETQ. This CDR3 spans 13 amino acids. V was clipped by 0 bases and J by 1 base, with 2 bases between them.